This T cell receptor (beta chain) originates from a study of blood T cell repertoires in COVID-19. Overall study context: Researchers got acute and convalescent COVID-19 samples from the United States, Italy and Spain. T cells, B-cell-depleted T cells, or PBMCs provided the cDNA or gDNA that served as material.

Participants' reported clinical history set cohort assignment. Per the original methods: Amplification with reference gene primers provided the estimates of nucleated cell counts. Sequenced by immunoSEQ multiplex PCR; TCRdb stores in-frame clones only, minus some. That table is the source of V, J and clone size, and D and trimming were worked out from the DNA. The profile shows about 170,000 clones, more than 75% of them singletons. Germline CDR1 reads SGHTA; CDR2 reads FQGNSA. With 5 bases removed from V and 4 bases from J, the gap between germline ends came to 10 bases. CDR3 size: 13 residues. This TCR was sampled from a human donor with acute COVID-19. The donor label of this sample is uncertain. The rearrangement joins TRBV7-2 to TRBJ2-3; D is unresolved. Specimen: PBMCs or T cells enriched from blood (not recorded which). CDR3 sequence reads: CASSPLVPDTQYF. CDR3 DNA: TGTGCCAGCAGCCCCCTAGTACCAGATACGCAGTATTTT.